The rows below give T cell receptor beta chains drawn from one sample of a study of blood T cell repertoires in COVID-19. Clones were sequenced by immunoSEQ multiplex PCR, and TCRdb holds only the in-frame ones, with some missing. The sample records 150,000 to 200,000 clones, approximately 80% being singletons. The sequencing input was PBMCs or T cells enriched from blood (not recorded which). Source of these receptors: a woman aged 55 to 70 who had recovered from COVID-19. The CDR3 runs from the conserved cysteine through the conserved F or W. Each record gives: J gene, D gene, clone size, V gene, CDR3 protein, CDR3 DNA. A D gene is named only where the DNA matches it firmly. Size values are once, few and many counts, or a class for expanded clones, and some rows have none.

>TRBJ2-7|TRBD1|-|TRBV15
CATGNRGNEQYF
TGTGCCACCGGAAACAGGGGAAACGAGCAGTACTTC
>TRBJ2-1|TRBD1|-|TRBV5-1
CASSLDRGRDEQFF
TGCGCCAGCAGCTTGGACAGGGGGCGGGATGAGCAGTTCTTC
>TRBJ2-1|-|-|TRBV4-1
CASSQEGGHNEQFF
TGCGCCAGCAGCCAAGAGGGGGGGCACAATGAGCAGTTCTTC
>TRBJ2-5|-|-|TRBV9
CASSVGLGGVYETQYF
TGTGCCAGCAGCGTTGGACTGGGAGGTGTGTATGAGACCCAGTACTTC
>TRBJ2-5|-|-|TRBV9
CASSVGSLQETQYF
TGTGCCAGCAGCGTAGGCAGTCTCCAAGAGACCCAGTACTTC
>TRBJ2-2|TRBD2|few|TRBV14
CASSHRAGGTGELFF
TGTGCCAGCAGCCACCGAGCGGGGGGGACCGGGGAGCTGTTTTTT
>TRBJ1-2|TRBD1|-|TRBV27
CASSPGTGGGYGYTF
TGTGCCAGCAGTCCAGGGACAGGGGGCGGCTATGGCTACACCTTC
>TRBJ1-6|-|once|TRBV9
CASSRGSGYFNSPLHF
TGTGCCAGCAGCAGAGGGTCGGGATACTTTAATTCACCCCTCCACTTT
>TRBJ1-4|-|once|TRBV6-1
CASSELEGANEKLFF
TGTGCCAGCAGTGAACTTGAGGGGGCTAATGAAAAACTGTTTTTT
>TRBJ1-1|-|-|TRBV4-1
CASSPTVGTEAFF
TGCGCCAGCAGCCCTACAGTGGGCACTGAAGCTTTCTTT
>TRBJ2-2|TRBD1|-|TRBV9
CASSVPRGLINTGELFF
TGTGCCAGCAGCGTTCCCAGGGGGCTGATTAACACCGGGGAGCTGTTTTTT
>TRBJ2-4|-|-|TRBV29-1
CSVANRDQQNIQYF
TGCAGCGTGGCGAACAGGGACCAACAAAACATTCAGTACTTC
>TRBJ2-5|TRBD2|-|TRBV7-2
CASSRTSGGAETQYF
TGTGCCAGCAGCAGAACTAGCGGGGGGGCAGAGACCCAGTACTTC
>TRBJ1-5|-|-|TRBV20-1
CSATLQGHEHF
TGCAGTGCCACCCTCCAGGGACACGAGCATTTT
>TRBJ2-1|-|-|TRBV20-1
CSASGARGGDEQFF
TGCAGTGCTAGTGGGGCTAGAGGGGGGGATGAGCAGTTCTTC
>TRBJ2-1|TRBD2|-|TRBV14
CASSQILRLAGPNEQFF
TGTGCCAGCAGCCAGATCTTGAGACTAGCGGGGCCCAATGAGCAGTTCTTC
>TRBJ2-7|TRBD1|-|TRBV6-2/TRBV6-3
CASSSTGGRRSYEQYF
TGTGCCAGCAGTTCGACAGGGGGTCGTAGATCCTACGAGCAGTACTTC
>TRBJ2-5|-|-|TRBV19
CASRTRGGVETQYF
TGTGCCAGTCGTACTAGGGGGGGGGTAGAGACCCAGTACTTC
>TRBJ2-7|TRBD1|-|TRBV19
CASSMGQTYEQYF
TGTGCCAGTAGTATGGGACAGACCTACGAGCAGTACTTC
>TRBJ1-2|-|-|TRBV4-2
CASSLSDSPFGYGYTF
TGTGCCAGCAGCCTCTCAGACAGTCCCTTTGGCTATGGCTACACCTTC
>TRBJ2-7|TRBD1|-|TRBV7-2
CASSSLGQARAYEQYF
TGTGCCAGCAGCTCCCTCGGACAGGCGCGCGCCTACGAGCAGTACTTC
>TRBJ1-6|TRBD1|-|TRBV18
CASSPLGGRGRNSPLHF
TGTGCCAGCTCACCACTTGGGGGCAGGGGGAGGAATTCACCCCTCCACTTT
>TRBJ2-3|TRBD1|-|TRBV3-1/TRBV3-2
CASSPQGASTDTQYF
TGTGCCAGCAGCCCCCAGGGGGCTTCTACAGATACGCAGTATTTT
>TRBJ1-6|-|-|TRBV6-1
CASSDRVPPNSPLHF
TGTGCCAGCAGTGACAGGGTGCCACCTAATTCACCCCTCCACTTT
>TRBJ2-1|TRBD1|-|TRBV27
CASSSQGHYNEQFF
TGTGCCAGCAGTTCACAGGGGCACTACAATGAGCAGTTCTTC
>TRBJ1-6|-|few|TRBV4-1
CASSQVGRENSPLHF
TGCGCCAGCAGCCAAGTCGGACGGGAGAATTCACCCCTCCACTTT
>TRBJ1-1|TRBD1|-|TRBV2
CASRRDRLYPEAFF
TGTGCCAGCAGACGGGACAGGCTTTATCCTGAAGCTTTCTTT
>TRBJ1-6|-|-|TRBV6-5
CASRSGGGLGSPLHF
TGTGCCAGCAGGAGTGGCGGGGGGTTAGGTTCACCCCTCCACTTT
>TRBJ2-5|-|-|TRBV6-5
CASSYQKKETQYF
TGTGCCAGCAGTTATCAGAAGAAAGAGACCCAGTACTTC
>TRBJ2-3|-|-|TRBV4-1
CASSQERTDTQYF
TGCGCCAGCAGCCAAGAGCGGACAGATACGCAGTATTTT
>TRBJ1-1|-|few|TRBV27
CASSLGPGLLPEAFF
TGTGCCAGCAGTTTAGGCCCAGGGTTACTTCCTGAAGCTTTCTTT
>TRBJ2-3|TRBD2|once|TRBV19
CASSIRLAGGADTQYF
TGTGCCAGTAGTATTCGGCTAGCGGGGGGGGCGGATACGCAGTATTTT
>TRBJ1-3|-|-|TRBV19
CASSISGFENTIYF
TGTGCCAGTAGTATTTCCGGGTTTGAAAACACCATATATTTT
>TRBJ1-4|TRBD1|-|TRBV11-2
CASSQRTGQEKLFF
TGTGCCAGCAGCCAGCGGACAGGGCAGGAAAAACTGTTTTTT
>TRBJ2-1|TRBD2|-|TRBV6-5
CASSYSGGGNYNEQFF
TGTGCCAGCAGTTACTCGGGCGGGGGTAACTACAATGAGCAGTTCTTC
>TRBJ2-5|TRBD2|once|TRBV5-1
CASSMASGAGETQYF
TGCGCCAGCAGTATGGCTAGCGGGGCGGGAGAGACCCAGTACTTC
>TRBJ1-1|-|-|TRBV3-1/TRBV3-2
CASSQAEAGPVNTEAFF
TGTGCCAGCAGCCAAGCGGAGGCAGGTCCGGTGAACACTGAAGCTTTCTTT
>TRBJ1-4|-|-|TRBV5-6
CASSLTPTNEKLFF
TGTGCCAGCAGCTTGACACCAACTAATGAAAAACTGTTTTTT
>TRBJ1-4|TRBD1|-|TRBV7-8
CASGRDRGLNEKLFF
TGTGCCAGCGGCCGGGACAGGGGGCTTAATGAAAAACTGTTTTTT
>TRBJ2-1|-|-|TRBV5-1
CASSFQAGNNEQFF
TGCGCCAGCAGCTTCCAGGCCGGGAACAATGAGCAGTTCTTC
>TRBJ2-7|TRBD1|-|TRBV11-2
CASSLGQTSYEQYF
TGTGCCAGCAGCTTGGGACAGACCTCTTACGAGCAGTACTTC
>TRBJ2-7|-|once|TRBV6-5
CASSVAPDYEQYF
TGTGCCAGCAGCGTTGCGCCTGACTACGAGCAGTACTTC
>TRBJ2-3|TRBD2|-|TRBV3-1/TRBV3-2
CASSQGGGAGDTQYF
TGTGCCAGCAGCCAAGGCGGGGGGGCCGGAGATACGCAGTATTTT
>TRBJ2-7|-|once|TRBV11-2
CASSGTYEQYF
TGTGCCAGCAGCGGCACCTACGAGCAGTACTTC
>TRBJ1-1|-|once|TRBV20-1
CSASDRNTEAFF
TGCAGTGCTAGTGACAGGAACACTGAAGCTTTCTTT
>TRBJ1-1|-|-|TRBV10-2
CASSETGRNTEAFF
TGCGCCAGCAGTGAGACAGGGCGGAACACTGAAGCTTTCTTT
>TRBJ1-1|-|-|TRBV5-1
CASRLNTGTTEAFF
TGCGCCAGCAGACTAAACACAGGGACCACTGAAGCTTTCTTT
>TRBJ2-3|TRBD2|-|TRBV18
CASSPGLATQYF
TGTGCCAGCTCTCCCGGACTAGCTACGCAGTATTTT
>TRBJ1-5|-|-|TRBV6-5
CASTGPNSNQPQHF
TGTGCCAGCACTGGGCCAAATAGCAATCAGCCCCAGCATTTT
>TRBJ1-1|-|-|TRBV19
CASSISKKSNTEAFF
TGTGCCAGTAGTATCTCCAAGAAGAGTAACACTGAAGCTTTCTTT
>TRBJ1-6|-|-|TRBV9
CASSDSYSPLHF
TGTGCCAGCAGCGACAGCTATTCACCCCTCCACTTT
>TRBJ1-2|TRBD1|few|TRBV4-1
CASSHHLTGDYGYTF
TGCGCCAGCAGCCACCATCTGACAGGGGACTATGGCTACACCTTC
>TRBJ1-2|TRBD1|-|TRBV5-8
CASSFDRDYGYTF
TGTGCCAGCAGCTTTGACAGGGATTATGGCTACACCTTC
>TRBJ2-1|TRBD2|-|TRBV30
CAWSLGAGGLSEQFF
TGTGCCTGGTCCCTCGGAGCGGGGGGGCTCAGTGAGCAGTTCTTC
>TRBJ1-2|TRBD1|-|TRBV20-1
CSASEGQGDGYTF
TGCAGTGCTAGTGAGGGACAGGGGGATGGCTACACCTTC